The rows below give T cell receptor beta chains drawn from one sample of a study of T cells in Graves' hyperthyroidism and ophthalmopathy. TCRdb fed the multiplex PCR reads into MiXCR, producing one record per CDR3 protein. Of under 450,000 distinct CDR3 sequences listed, 15% to 17% are singletons. Sequences were obtained from blood. Receptors were obtained from a woman under 30 with Graves' hyperthyroidism. Both conserved end residues are part of each CDR3. A D gene is named only where the DNA matches it firmly. Size tells how often a clone was seen (once, few, many) or the class of an expanded clone, and some rows leave it out.

TRBV5-1,few,TRBJ2-1,TRBD2,TGCGCCAGTAACCCTTTAGCGGGGGGGGGAAATGAGCAGTTCTTC,CASNPLAGGGNEQFF
TRBV20-1,few,TRBJ2-1,TRBD2,TGCAGTGCCCCGCCCGGGGGGGCCTTTGAGCAGTTCTTC,CSAPPGGAFEQFF
TRBV6-1,many,TRBJ1-5,TRBD1,TGTGCCAGCAGTGGGGACAGGGTCAATCAGCCCCAGCATTTT,CASSGDRVNQPQHF
TRBV28,NA,TRBJ1-5,TRBD1,TGTGCCAGCAGTTTCCTCCGGGACAGGGTTTATAGCAATCAGCCCCAGCATTTT,CASSFLRDRVYSNQPQHF
TRBV9,many,TRBJ1-2,NA,TGTGCCAGCAGCGACGGGATCCGCTACACCTTC,CASSDGIRYTF
TRBV3-1,many,TRBJ1-2,NA,TGTGCCAGCAGCCACGCCCCCGGCTACACCTTC,CASSHAPGYTF
TRBV20-1,many,TRBJ1-5,NA,TGCAGTGCTCGAAAGGAGGATAGGCAGCCCCAGCATTTT,CSARKEDRQPQHF
TRBV6-1,few,TRBJ1-4,NA,TGTGCCAGCAGTGTACAGGGTTCGACTAATGAAAAACTGTTTTTT,CASSVQGSTNEKLFF
TRBV6-1,NA,TRBJ1-3,NA,TGTGCCAGCACACCTCCGCGGACAGACTCTTTCTCTGGAAACACCATATATTTT,CASTPPRTDSFSGNTIYF
TRBV4-1,few,TRBJ2-7,NA,TGCGCCAGCAGCCAAGCGTTAGGGACAAGGACCTACGAGCAGTACTTC,CASSQALGTRTYEQYF
TRBV5-6,many,TRBJ1-6,NA,TGTGCCAGCAGCTTACCGGGGTCGGATAATTCACCCCTCCACTTT,CASSLPGSDNSPLHF